The clone carrying this T cell receptor beta chain has a single count. The antigen is not known. Since the CDR3 does not end with the conserved phenylalanine or tryptophan, this likely comes from a read error. The DNA is omitted, as the CDR3 cannot be located on it reliably, and the CDR3 follows TCRdb's listing. TCRdb analysed the reads with MiXCR anew, one entry per CDR3 protein. The sample lists tens of thousands of distinct CDR3 sequences, more than 9% occurring once. These data belong to a study of type 1 regulatory T cells. Study overall: An in vitro protocol generated T-allo10, a Tr1-enriched, alloantigen-specific CD4 T cell product.

Looked up from germline, CDR1 is LGHDT and CDR2 is YNNKEL (reference sequence). Both ends counted, the CDR3 spans 12 residues. The receptor comes from a human donor in good health. The chain couples TRBV3-1 to TRBJ1-2; the D segment call TRBD1 is taken from the table without a DNA check. Sample: cultured non-Tr1 T cells, either the whole culture or a sorted T cell fraction (not recorded which). CDR3 sequence: CASSQRRGEVVL.